Listed below are T cell receptor beta chains from one sample, sequenced in a study of siplizumab effects on memory and regulatory T cells. Libraries were prepared by immunoSEQ multiplex PCR; TCRdb keeps only in-frame clonotypes and omits some of them. The repertoire consists of more than 95,000 clones, with roughly 92% occurring once and the leading ten covering 0.55% to 0.7%. The sequenced sample consisted of Tregs sorted from blood. Source of these receptors: a human donor in good health. Both conserved end residues are part of each CDR3. The D gene is left open where the match is weak. Size is stated for part of the rows, as once, few or many counts, or as a class when the clone is expanded.

j_call,v_call,clone_size,d_call,cdr3_nt,cdr3_aa
TRBJ2-1,TRBV14,NA,TRBD2,TGTGCCAGCAGCCAAGCCAGGGAGGGTGAGCAGTTCTTC,CASSQAREGEQFF
TRBJ2-7,TRBV10-3,NA,TRBD2,TGTGCCATCAGTGGACTAGCGGGGGAGGAGGGGCAGTACTTC,CAISGLAGEEGQYF
TRBJ2-1,TRBV30,NA,TRBD2,TGTGCCTGGACGACTAGCGGGACATTTCGGCAGTTCTTC,CAWTTSGTFRQFF
TRBJ2-7,TRBV29-1,once,TRBD2,TGCAGCGTGACTAGCGGGAGCTACGAGCAGTACTTC,CSVTSGSYEQYF
TRBJ2-1,TRBV4-3,NA,TRBD2,TGCGCCAGCAGCCATGACTTAAGCGGGAGCTCCTACAATGAGCAGTTCTTC,CASSHDLSGSSYNEQFF
TRBJ2-5,TRBV5-8,NA,NA,TGTGCCAGCAGCCCCCCCCAAGAGACCCAGTACTTC,CASSPPQETQYF
TRBJ2-3,TRBV6-5,NA,TRBD2,TGTGCCAGCAGCTCGGCGGGAGTGTCAGATACGCAGTATTTT,CASSSAGVSDTQYF
TRBJ1-1,TRBV15,NA,NA,TGTGCCACCAGCAGAGATTCCCGACTCTGGAACACTGAAGCTTTCTTT,CATSRDSRLWNTEAFF
TRBJ2-1,TRBV2,once,NA,TGTGCCAGCAGTGAATCCGGGACCATGAGGCAGTTCTTC,CASSESGTMRQFF
TRBJ2-3,TRBV2,NA,NA,TGTGCCAGCAGTGGGTTAAGGACCGGCACAGATACGCAGTATTTT,CASSGLRTGTDTQYF
TRBJ2-7,TRBV28,NA,TRBD2,TGTGCCACCACGACTAGCCGAGCCTACGAGCAGTACTTC,CATTTSRAYEQYF
TRBJ2-5,TRBV4-1,many,NA,TGCGCCAGCAGCCAAGGGGGCTGGGATCGGGAGACCCAGTACTTC,CASSQGGWDRETQYF
TRBJ1-2,TRBV29-1,NA,TRBD1,TGCAGCGCCACAGGGGGTCCCTATGGCTACACCTTC,CSATGGPYGYTF
TRBJ1-4,TRBV5-1,NA,NA,TGCGCCAGCAGCTTGGTTGCAGGGGCGGGTGAAAAACTGTTTTTT,CASSLVAGAGEKLFF
TRBJ2-7,TRBV5-6,NA,TRBD1,TGTGCCAGCAGCTTGGGATGGACAGGGGAGGCCGAGCAGTACTTC,CASSLGWTGEAEQYF
TRBJ1-1,TRBV28,NA,NA,TGTGCCAGCAGTTTCCTCCGGGGCCGGAACACTGAAGCTTTCTTT,CASSFLRGRNTEAFF
TRBJ2-7,TRBV10-3,few,TRBD2,TGTGCCATCAGTGATCCCGATAGCGGGAGTAATTCCTACGAGCAGTACTTC,CAISDPDSGSNSYEQYF
TRBJ1-2,TRBV7-8,NA,TRBD1,TGTGCCAGCAGCAAAGAAACAGGGGGCTATGGCTACACCTTC,CASSKETGGYGYTF
TRBJ1-3,TRBV19,NA,TRBD1,TGTGCCAGTAGTATGACAGGGCAAAGAAACACCATATATTTT,CASSMTGQRNTIYF
TRBJ1-6,TRBV2,once,TRBD1,TGTGCCAGCTCCCGGGACAGGAGCTCCTATAATTCACCCCTCCACTTT,CASSRDRSSYNSPLHF
TRBJ2-6,TRBV11-2,NA,NA,TGTGCCAGCAGCTTGGGACGTTACTCTGGGGCCAACGTCCTGACTTTC,CASSLGRYSGANVLTF
TRBJ1-2,TRBV7-6,once,NA,TGTGCCAGCAGCTTCACCGGGGGGGGGCTGGATGGCTACACCTTC,CASSFTGGGLDGYTF
TRBJ1-1,TRBV7-3,NA,NA,TGTGCCAGCAGATTATGGGTAGACACTGAAGCTTTCTTT,CASRLWVDTEAFF
TRBJ2-1,TRBV5-4,NA,NA,TGTGCCAGCAGTGACACCTACAATGAGCAGTTCTTC,CASSDTYNEQFF
TRBJ2-7,TRBV4-1,NA,TRBD1,TGCGCCAGCAGCCACCCCGGACAGGGAGGCGAGCAGTACTTC,CASSHPGQGGEQYF
TRBJ1-2,TRBV27,NA,NA,TGTGCCAGCAGCCCACAGGGTTTCGGCTACACCTTC,CASSPQGFGYTF
TRBJ2-7,TRBV6-1,once,TRBD1,TGTGCCAGCAGTGCGACAGGGGTTGTCCACGAGCAGTACTTC,CASSATGVVHEQYF
TRBJ1-6,TRBV19,few,NA,TGTGCCAGTAGTTCGACAGGAGATAATTCACCCCTCCACTTT,CASSSTGDNSPLHF
TRBJ1-2,TRBV10-3,NA,NA,TGTGCCACCGGGACGGAAAATAACTATGGCTACACCTTC,CATGTENNYGYTF
TRBJ1-2,TRBV5-4,NA,NA,TGTGCCAGCAGCTTGTGGGGCCCCTCGGGCTACACCTTC,CASSLWGPSGYTF
TRBJ1-5,TRBV2,NA,NA,TGTGCCAGCAGCCCCCTAAAAATCGAGGCCCAGCATTTT,CASSPLKIEAQHF
TRBJ2-7,TRBV6-5,NA,NA,TGTGCCAGCAGACCCGGACGGGTTAGCTCCTACGAGCAGTACTTC,CASRPGRVSSYEQYF
TRBJ2-1,TRBV7-8,NA,NA,TGTGCCAGCAGCTTAGGATTCAGGGAGCAGTTCTTC,CASSLGFREQFF
TRBJ2-1,TRBV5-1,NA,TRBD1,TGCGCCAGCAGCTTGTACCAGGGGGTCCATGAGCAGTTCTTC,CASSLYQGVHEQFF
TRBJ2-7,TRBV6-1,NA,TRBD1,TGTGCCAGCAGTGAACTGAGGACAGGATCCTACGAGCAGTACTTC,CASSELRTGSYEQYF
TRBJ2-7,TRBV5-1,NA,NA,TGCGCCAGCAGCTTGGACGTGATATCCTACGAGCAGTACTTC,CASSLDVISYEQYF
TRBJ2-1,TRBV7-3,NA,TRBD1,TGTGCCAGCAGCTTATTAGGGGGCCGGTACCATGAGCAGTTCTTC,CASSLLGGRYHEQFF
TRBJ1-3,TRBV5-8,NA,NA,TGTGCCAGCAGCTTGGGGGGTTCCGGAAACACCATATATTTT,CASSLGGSGNTIYF
TRBJ2-5,TRBV18,NA,NA,TGTGCCAGCTCCCCGAGGTGGCAGCAAGGAGAGACCCAGTACTTC,CASSPRWQQGETQYF
TRBJ1-1,TRBV11-2,NA,NA,TGTGCCAGCAGACCTTGGGGGTTTGGTGACACTGAAGCTTTCTTT,CASRPWGFGDTEAFF
TRBJ2-7,TRBV27,NA,NA,TGTGCCAGCAGTCCAGGACGGGGATTCACCTACGAGCAGTACTTC,CASSPGRGFTYEQYF
TRBJ2-4,TRBV30,NA,NA,TGTGCCTGGAGTCTAGGGAGACTACTAAAAAACATTCAGTACTTC,CAWSLGRLLKNIQYF
TRBJ2-2,TRBV6-1,once,NA,TGTGCCAGCAGTGACAGGTATCGAGACACCGGGGAGCTGTTTTTT,CASSDRYRDTGELFF
TRBJ1-2,TRBV6-5,NA,NA,TGTGCCAGCAGTTACATCAGCTATGGCTACACCTTC,CASSYISYGYTF
TRBJ1-2,TRBV6-5,NA,NA,TGTGCCAGCAGTTACGGACCTTCGGACTATGGCTACACCTTC,CASSYGPSDYGYTF
TRBJ1-1,TRBV5-1,NA,NA,TGCGCCAGCACCCCGAGTGCGGGGAACACTGAAGCTTTCTTT,CASTPSAGNTEAFF
TRBJ2-5,TRBV27,NA,NA,TGTGCCAGCAGTTTATCTAGGCGGGGAGAGACCCAGTACTTC,CASSLSRRGETQYF
TRBJ1-1,TRBV5-6,NA,NA,TGTGCCAGCAGCTTGGTAGTTTTTCGCAGCACTATCTTT,CASSLVVFRSTIF
TRBJ2-7,TRBV5-1,NA,TRBD1,TGCGCCAGCAGCAGGACAGGGGGCATCTACGAGCAGTACTTC,CASSRTGGIYEQYF
TRBJ2-2,TRBV18,once,NA,TGTGCCAGCTCACCAGGGGCAGGGGCGTGGACCGGGGAGCTGTTTTTT,CASSPGAGAWTGELFF
TRBJ2-7,TRBV2,NA,NA,TGTGCCGGAGGGGGTTACAGGGGCGACGAGCAGTACTTC,CAGGGYRGDEQYF
TRBJ1-2,TRBV5-4,NA,NA,TGTGCCAGCAGTCCCTCGGGGTTCTATGGCTACACCTTC,CASSPSGFYGYTF
TRBJ1-1,TRBV7-8,NA,NA,TGTGCCAGCAGCTTAACCCACAGGGACCGCCTTGAAGCTTTCTTT,CASSLTHRDRLEAFF
TRBJ2-5,TRBV27,NA,TRBD2,TGTGCCAGCTTTCCCCGAAGGGTAGCGGGAGGGCCAAGATCAGAGACCCAGTACTTC,CASFPRRVAGGPRSETQYF